A single sample gave rise to the 22 T cell receptor beta chains below, sequenced in a study of monozygotic twins with inflammatory bowel disease. TCRdb reanalyzed the 5' RACE reads, giving one entry per CDR3 protein sequence and no DNA. The sample totals about 210,000 distinct CDR3 sequences. Sequencing was carried out using blood. Receptors originate from a human donor with ulcerative colitis or Crohn's disease, or a healthy co-twin of an affected twin (not recorded which).

V is TRBV12-3 or TRBV12-4 and J is TRBJ1-2; TCRdb designates TRBD1, a call that cannot be tested without DNA. The CDR3 has 15 amino acids. The CDR3: CASSLAGAIWYGYTF.

V and J are TRBV6-5 and TRBJ2-1. The germline V gene has CDR1 MNHEY and CDR2 SVGAGI. This CDR3 comprises 17 residues. The CDR3 loop is CASSYTGFRGSDNEQFF.

V gene TRBV6-1 combines with J gene TRBJ1-5; checking the TCRdb D call of TRBD1 is not possible without DNA. The CDR3 consists of 14 residues. The germline gives CDR1 MNHNS, CDR2 SASEGT. This chain's CDR3 is CASRKGGLAQPQHF.

V usage is TRBV5-1 and J usage is TRBJ2-3; TCRdb reports TRBD2, a call that lacks DNA to check it against. There are 15 residues in the CDR3. Germline CDR1 is SGHRS and CDR2 is YFSETQ. CDR3: CASSLGSGAPDTQYF.

The CDR3 is CASSQQGGGGPYEQYF. The chain uses TRBV4-2 and TRBJ2-7; the D call of TRBD1 rests on TCRdb alone, since no DNA is present to check it. CDR1 LGHNA and CDR2 YNFKEQ come from the germline V gene. This CDR3 is built from 16 residues.

This chain links TRBV20-1 with TRBJ2-3. Germline-derived CDR1 and CDR2 are DFQATT and SNEGSKA (reference sequence). The CDR3 has 12 amino acids. The CDR3 region is CSARRDAETQYF.

The rearrangement uses TRBV4-1 and TRBJ2-3; the TRBD1 assignment by TCRdb is unverifiable without DNA. This CDR3 is built from 16 residues. Germline assignment: CDR1 MGHRA and CDR2 YSYEKL. The CDR3 sequence: CASSPLARGDTDTQYF.

The gene calls are TRBV7-9 and TRBJ2-7. This CDR3 contains 12 residues. Germline V CDR1 and CDR2: SEHNR, FQNEAQ (reference sequence). The CDR3 here is CASSLRSFEQYF.

The rearrangement links TRBV5-1 to TRBJ2-6; with no DNA, the TCRdb D assignment of TRBD1 cannot be verified. In germline, CDR1 is SGHRS, CDR2 YFSETQ. There are 18 residues in the CDR3. The CDR3 protein is CASSYDRGGISGANVLTF.

The J gene is TRBJ2-2, the V gene TRBV7-6. The CDR3 is made up of 14 amino acids. Germline V gene data show CDR1 as SGHVS and CDR2 as FNYEAQ. This CDR3 is CASSFRRDTGELFF.

This chain links TRBV5-1 with TRBJ2-1. CDR3 length: 15 residues. Per germline, CDR1 SGHRS and CDR2 YFSETQ. This chain's CDR3 is CASSLLELSYNEQFF.

This chain joins TRBV2 and TRBJ2-7; TCRdb indicates TRBD1, and absent DNA this call remains unverified. The CDR3 extends over 14 amino acids. Germline assignment: CDR1 SNHLY and CDR2 FYNNEI. The CDR3: CASRLGQGHYEQYF.

The chain uses TRBV20-1 and TRBJ1-5; TCRdb lists TRBD1, though no DNA is available to test this call. The germline V gene encodes CDR1 DFQATT and CDR2 SNEGSKA (reference sequence). This CDR3 has 15 residues. The CDR3 sequence is CSARETGGGDQPQHF.

The rearrangement joins TRBV4-1 to TRBJ2-3. This CDR3 comprises 14 residues. Per germline, CDR1 MGHRA and CDR2 YSYEKL. CDR3 loop: CASSQSRWEDTQYF.

The gene calls are TRBV10-3 and TRBJ1-2; the D gene TCRdb calls, TRBD1, cannot be checked with no DNA. CDR3 length: 14 residues. Germline values: CDR1 ENHRY, CDR2 SYGVKD. The CDR3 sequence is CAISEPATGPGYTF.

CDR3: CASSWARQGGSYNEQFF. This chain connects TRBV5-1 to TRBJ2-1; TCRdb's D gene call, TRBD1, goes unchecked for lack of DNA. CDR1 is SGHRS and CDR2 is YFSETQ in the germline V gene. This CDR3 comprises 17 residues.

This chain joins TRBV5-1 and TRBJ2-3. CDR3 size: 13 residues. Per germline, CDR1 SGHRS and CDR2 YFSETQ. The CDR3: CASSFIGTDTQYF.

The chain recombines TRBV2 with TRBJ2-3; TCRdb gives TRBD1 as the D gene, but with no DNA this cannot be confirmed. The CDR3 loop spans 14 amino acids. Per germline, CDR1 SNHLY and CDR2 FYNNEI. The CDR3 sequence is CASSGDRGADTQYF.

This sequence joins TRBV5-1 and TRBJ2-3; the D gene TCRdb calls, TRBD2, cannot be checked with no DNA. This CDR3 comprises 17 residues. Germline V CDR1 and CDR2: SGHRS, YFSETQ. The CDR3 region is CASSSIAGPISTDTQYF.

The CDR3 loop reads CASSFRARNTGELFF. This sequence joins TRBV12-3 or TRBV12-4 and TRBJ2-2; the TCRdb call, TRBD1, lacks DNA for checking. The CDR3 is 15 amino acids.

The rearrangement joins TRBV4-2 to TRBJ2-5; TCRdb outputs TRBD2, but without DNA this stays unchecked. The CDR3 totals 14 residues. The V gene's germline CDR1 is LGHNA and CDR2 YNFKEQ. This chain's CDR3 is CASSPKRGPETQYF.

The chain recombines TRBV20-1 with TRBJ2-7; TCRdb proposes TRBD1, but this gene call is untestable without DNA. The CDR3 has 14 residues. Germline values: CDR1 DFQATT, CDR2 SNEGSKA (reference sequence). The CDR3 loop reads CSGLSGTATLEQYF.